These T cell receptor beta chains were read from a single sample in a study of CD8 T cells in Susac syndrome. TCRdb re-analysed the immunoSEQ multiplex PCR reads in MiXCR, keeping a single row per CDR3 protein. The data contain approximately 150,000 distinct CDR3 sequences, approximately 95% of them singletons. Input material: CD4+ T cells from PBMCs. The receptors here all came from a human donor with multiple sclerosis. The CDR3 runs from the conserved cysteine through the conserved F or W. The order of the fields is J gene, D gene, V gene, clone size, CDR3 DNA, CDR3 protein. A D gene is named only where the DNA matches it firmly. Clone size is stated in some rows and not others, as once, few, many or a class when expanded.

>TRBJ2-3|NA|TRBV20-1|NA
TGCAGTGCTCGACTGGGGGGAGCCACAGATACGCAGTATTTT
CSARLGGATDTQYF
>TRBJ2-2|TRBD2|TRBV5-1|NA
TGCGCCAGCAGCTTGGCCTTTCCACTAGCGGGAAACACCGGGGAGCTGTTTTTT
CASSLAFPLAGNTGELFF
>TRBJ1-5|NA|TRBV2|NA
TGTGCCAGCAGTGACAGGATGAGCAATCAGCCCCAGCATTTT
CASSDRMSNQPQHF
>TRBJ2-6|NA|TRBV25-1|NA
TGTGCCAGCAGTCCTCAGGGAAGGGGCACCGTGAGGAGTGGGGCCAACGTCCTGACTTTC
CASSPQGRGTVRSGANVLTF
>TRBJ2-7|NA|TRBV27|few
TGTGCCAGCAGTTTAGCGTGGGACACTACCTACGAGCAGTACTTC
CASSLAWDTTYEQYF
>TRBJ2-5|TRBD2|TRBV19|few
TGTGCCAGTAGTCGCGGGAGGGAGACCCAGTACTTC
CASSRGRETQYF
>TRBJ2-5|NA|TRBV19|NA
TGTGCCAGTAGTATGTCCATGGGCTCGACCCAGTACTTC
CASSMSMGSTQYF
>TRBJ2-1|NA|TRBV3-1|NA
TGTGCCAGCAGCCACCCCCTAGGTCGGGCTGATTCCAACAATGAGCAGTTCTTC
CASSHPLGRADSNNEQFF
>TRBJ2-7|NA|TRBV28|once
TGTGCCAGCAGTCTAAAGGGACACCAAGCCGAGCAGTACTTC
CASSLKGHQAEQYF
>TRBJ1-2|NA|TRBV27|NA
TGTGCCAGCCCCCAATGGGGGGCCAAAGGCTACACCTTC
CASPQWGAKGYTF
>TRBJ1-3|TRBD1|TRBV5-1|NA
TGCGCCAGCAGCAGGGACAGGGCTGGAAACACCATATATTTT
CASSRDRAGNTIYF
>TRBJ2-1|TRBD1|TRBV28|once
TGTGCCAGCAGTTCTGGATACTTAGGACAGGGGTTGTACAATGAGCAGTTCTTC
CASSSGYLGQGLYNEQFF
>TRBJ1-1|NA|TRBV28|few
TGTGCCAGCAGTTTGGCGGTGAACACTGAAGCTTTCTTT
CASSLAVNTEAFF
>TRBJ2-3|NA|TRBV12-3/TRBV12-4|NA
TGTGCCAGCGAGGCTAGCGGCACAGATACGCAGTATTTT
CASEASGTDTQYF
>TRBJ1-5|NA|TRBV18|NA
TGTGCCAGCTCACCACGGCGGGGTCAGGTGGGGGATCAGCCCCAGCATTTT
CASSPRRGQVGDQPQHF
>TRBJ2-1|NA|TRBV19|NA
TGTGCCAGTAGTTTCTCCTTGGACTCTTCCTTCGATGAGCAGTTCTTC
CASSFSLDSSFDEQFF